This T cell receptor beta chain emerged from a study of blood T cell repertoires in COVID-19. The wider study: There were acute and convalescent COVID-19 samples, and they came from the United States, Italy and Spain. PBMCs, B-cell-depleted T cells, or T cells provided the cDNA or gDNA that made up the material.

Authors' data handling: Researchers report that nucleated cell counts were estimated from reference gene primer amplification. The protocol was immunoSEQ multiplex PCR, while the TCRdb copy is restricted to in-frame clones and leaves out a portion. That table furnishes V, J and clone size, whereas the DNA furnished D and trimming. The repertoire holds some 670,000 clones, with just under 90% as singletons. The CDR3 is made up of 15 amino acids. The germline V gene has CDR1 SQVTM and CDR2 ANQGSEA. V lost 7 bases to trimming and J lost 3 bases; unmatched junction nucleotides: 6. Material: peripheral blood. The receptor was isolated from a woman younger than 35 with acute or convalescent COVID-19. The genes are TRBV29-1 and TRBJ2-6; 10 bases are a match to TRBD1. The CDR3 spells CSATGTGVGANVLTF. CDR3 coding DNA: TGCAGCGCTACCGGGACAGGGGTTGGGGCCAACGTCCTGACTTTC.